This T cell receptor (beta chain) was identified during a study of T cells of healthy individuals. The CDR3 length is 14 residues. The germline CDR1 and CDR2 sequences are DFQATT and SNEGSKA (reference sequence). Trimming took off 1 base at V and 0 bases at J, with 9 bases between the two ends. TCRdb reprocessed the 5' RACE reads via MiXCR and lists one record per CDR3 protein. This table has some 85,000 distinct CDR3 sequences, about 5.5% appearing once. This clonotype was found many times. The TCR originated in a female donor in good health. The chain combines TRBV20-1 with TRBJ1-1; D is possibly TRBD1 (5 bases). The DNA of the CDR3 is TGCAGTGCTAGAGCTCCGACAGTGAACACTGAAGCTTTCTTT. The encoded protein is CSARAPTVNTEAFF.